The 10 T cell receptor delta chains below all came from one sample that was sequenced in a study of gamma-delta chains in newborns, infants, children. TCRdb fed the reads to CATT. The sample has around 12,000 delta-chain clones, 3.5% seen once. Material: blood. Receptor source: a child who was a newborn, infant or young child, either healthy, febrile or measles-vaccinated (not recorded which).

The rearrangement uses TRDV1 and TRDJ2; 7 bases match TRDD3. The CDR3 has 20 residues. V shed 9 bases and J 0 bases; nucleotides not matched to a gene: 22. Germline loops: CDR1 TSWWSYY, CDR2 QGS. The chain's CDR3 is CALGNFHGLLGYALTAQLFF. Written as DNA, the CDR3 is TGTGCTCTCGGGAATTTTCATGGGCTCTTAGGATACGCTTTGACAGCACAACTCTTCTTT.

The sample holds a few counts of this clone. The junction does not match germline at one end; this may be a read error. Other DNA sequences in the sample encode the same CDR3. V is TRAV29/DV5 and J is TRDJ1; 13 bases align to TRDD3. Germline CDR1 NSMFDY, CDR2 ISSIKDK. The CDR3 totals 23 residues. CDR3 DNA: TGTGCGGCAAGCTTGCATATACCTTTACTGGGGGATACGGGTGAGATGGACACCGATAAACTCATCTTT. It is translated as CAASLHIPLLGDTGEMDTDKLIF. Filled out from reference TRAV29/DV5 and TRDJ1, the complete variable domain reads DQQVKQNSPSLSVQEGRISILNCDYTNSMFDYFLWYKKYPAEGPTFLISISSIKDKNEDGRFTVFLNKSAKHLSLHIVPSQPGDSAVYFCAASLHIPLLGDTGEMDTDKLIFGKGTRVTVEP.

The rearrangement joins TRDV2 to TRDJ3; TRDD3 aligns across 9 bases. J lost 2 bases, V lost 0 bases, and 4 bases had no gene match. Germline-derived CDR1 and CDR2 are GEAIGNYY and EKD. CDR3 length equals 18 residues. The CDR3 protein is CACDTVVGDTWDTRQMFF. As DNA, the CDR3 is TGTGCCTGTGACACCGTGGTGGGGGATACCTGGGACACCCGACAGATGTTTTTC.

By sample share, this clone is medium-sized. The gene calls are TRDV1 and TRDJ4, with D possibly TRDD3 on 7 matching bases. V lost 1 base to trimming and J lost 0 bases, with 24 bases between them. This CDR3 has 19 amino acids. CDR1 is TSWWSYY and CDR2 is QGS in the germline V gene. This CDR3 reads CALGEQGFLFYWGSRPLIF. CDR3 DNA: TGTGCTCTTGGGGAACAGGGCTTCCTTTTTTACTGGGGATCCAGACCCCTGATCTTT.

Only a few counts were recorded for this clone. TCRdb's protein, taken from a much larger clone, differs from this DNA's translation at residue 4, likely owing to a read error; the protein displayed comes from the DNA. The V and J genes are TRDV2 and TRDJ1, with 8 bases matching TRDD3. CDR1 is GEAIGNYY, CDR2 EKD, per germline. The CDR3 sequence is 17 residues long. The CDR3 loop is CACVTLTGGTPADKLIF. The CDR3 nucleotides are TGTGCCTGTGTCACCCTTACTGGGGGCACCCCTGCCGATAAACTCATCTTT.

In this sample, this clone turned up a few times. The chain employs TRDV1 and TRDJ3, with 8 nucleotides matching TRDD2. Per germline, CDR1 TSWWSYY and CDR2 QGS. CDR3 length: 26 residues. The V segment lost 7 bases and the J segment 0 bases; nucleotides outside the gene matches: 32. CDR3 protein: CALASSSSYFSELRGHLSWDTRQMFF. CDR3 sequence (DNA): TGTGCTCTTGCGTCTAGTTCTTCCTACTTTTCGGAGCTCCGAGGTCACCTCTCCTGGGACACCCGACAGATGTTTTTC.

This clone was seen more than once but under ten times. V is TRDV3 and J is TRDJ1, with 8 bases lining up with TRDD3. J gave up 5 bases and V 5 bases, and 16 bases lay outside the gene matches. This CDR3 region has 15 residues. Germline CDR1 TVYSNPD, CDR2 GDNSRS (reference sequence). CDR3 in DNA: TGTGCCCTTCGAACGCGGGGGGATAGTGTGGATAAACTCATCTTT. Protein product: CALRTRGDSVDKLIF.

This clone was seen a handful of times. V is TRDV3 and J is TRDJ1, with 8 bases aligning to TRDD3. This CDR3 has 16 amino acids. Germline CDR1 reads TVYSNPD; CDR2 reads GDNSRS (reference sequence). Unmatched junction bases numbered 13, after V lost 2 bases and J lost 2 bases. Here the CDR3 DNA reads TGTGCCTTTCTCCACGTGGGGGATGATGCGACCGATAAACTCATCTTT. Its translation: CAFLHVGDDATDKLIF.

Relative to its sample, this clone is medium-sized. The CDR3 here is CALGEPQNVVSGVGGKLIF. DNA of the CDR3: TGTGCTCTTGGGGAACCCCAAAACGTCGTTTCGGGGGTAGGTGGTAAACTCATCTTT. The rearrangement uses TRDV1 and TRDJ1; D is possibly TRDD3 (5 bases). Trimming took off 1 base at V and 7 bases at J, with 28 bases between the two ends. There are 19 residues in the CDR3. Germline CDR1 reads TSWWSYY; CDR2 reads QGS.

Concerning this clone itself: The translation of this DNA and the TCRdb protein of a much larger clone differ at residue 2, probably owing to a read error; the protein shown here is translated from the DNA. This sequence joins TRDV2 and TRDJ3; 12 nucleotides line up with TRDD3. This CDR3 spans 18 amino acids. Germline V gene sequence: CDR1 GEAIGNYY, CDR2 EKD. The CDR3 spells CSCDTLGDTHWDTRQMFF. CDR3 bases: TGTTCCTGTGACACCCTGGGGGATACGCACTGGGACACCCGACAGATGTTTTTC.